Each of the 28 T cell receptor beta chains below was sequenced from the same sample in a study of HIV-infected patients and healthy controls. No cell fractionation was done, so the repertoire covers all unsorted peripheral blood T cells. cDNA was made from approximately 0.55 ug RNA using alpha and beta constant primers. Separate chain-specific third strand synthesis with multiplexing indices produced the alpha and beta libraries. TCRdb fed the 5' RACE reads into MiXCR, producing one record per CDR3 protein. The repertoire consists of roughly 20,000 distinct CDR3 sequences, with about 12% occurring once and the leading ten covering over 8.5%. Sequenced sample: blood. These receptors were taken from an adult in good health.

This clonotype was observed a single time. The chain links TRBV5-1 to TRBJ1-1, with unresolved D. CDR1 SGHRS and CDR2 YFSETQ come from the germline V gene. This CDR3 is 15 amino acids long. V was clipped by 5 bases and J by 0 bases, with 14 bases between them. The CDR3 reads CASSQIGSMNTEAFF. The CDR3 nucleotides are TGCGCCAGCAGTCAGATCGGGAGCATGAACACTGAAGCTTTCTTT.

This clonotype was counted ten times or more. The chain is built from TRBV19 and TRBJ1-2, with 7 bases that match TRBD1. The junction had 10 bases not matched to a gene; V was cut back by 7 bases and J by 5 bases. Germline CDR1 and CDR2: LNHDA and SQIVND (reference sequence). The CDR3 is 14 residues long. CDR3 sequence reads: CASTTLGTEYGYTF. For the CDR3, the DNA is TGTGCCAGTACCACTTTGGGGACAGAATATGGCTACACCTTC.

V and J are TRBV7-9 and TRBJ1-6; D gene uncertain. Trimming left V 4 bases short and J 0 bases short, with 7 bases between. In germline, CDR1 is SEHNR, CDR2 FQNEAQ (reference sequence). CDR3 length: 15 amino acids. CDR3 residues: CASSSDSSYNSPLHF. As DNA, the CDR3 is TGTGCCAGCAGCTCTGATAGCTCCTATAATTCACCCCTCCACTTT.

Ten or more counts support this clonotype. The chain is built from TRBV7-2 and TRBJ1-3, with 7 bases matching TRBD1. The germline gives CDR1 SGHTA, CDR2 FQGNSA. V lost 8 bases and J lost 4; bases outside the gene matches: 8. This CDR3 comprises 14 residues. The CDR3 DNA reads TGTGCCAGCGGAACAGGGGCGGGGGGAAACACCATATATTTT. As protein: CASGTGAGGNTIYF.

The chain uses TRBV12-3 or TRBV12-4 and TRBJ1-5, with TRBD1 as a possible D gene (5 bases). The CDR3 totals 15 residues. Trimming left V 6 bases short and J 4 bases short, with 16 bases between. CDR3 nucleotides: TGTGCCAGCAGAGCGGGACGGACCATTAATCAGCCCCAGCATTTT. It translates to CASRAGRTINQPQHF.

The chain combines TRBV6-6 with TRBJ1-1; the D is unclear. Trimming took off 7 bases at V and 6 bases at J, with 12 bases between the two ends. The CDR3 sequence is 12 residues long. Per the germline V gene, CDR1 is MNHNY and CDR2 is SVGAGI (reference sequence). In DNA, the CDR3 is TGTGCCAGCAACTACCCGACGCCTGAAGCTTTCTTT. Its translation is CASNYPTPEAFF.

This rearrangement joins TRBV18 to TRBJ1-2; D unresolved. Trimming removed 6 bases at V and 1 base at J, with 9 bases between. CDR3 size: 13 residues. Germline V gives CDR1 KGHSH, CDR2 LQKENI. CDR3 nucleotides: TGTGCCAGCTCGTCAGGTTTTAACTATGGCTACACCTTC. It yields the protein CASSSGFNYGYTF.

This clonotype was seen at least ten times. The rearrangement links TRBV2 to TRBJ1-5, with TRBD1 matching 7 bases. Trimming at V came to 4 bases and at J to 7 bases, leaving 7 bases not matched to a gene. This CDR3 is 14 amino acids long. Germline V gene data show CDR1 as SNHLY and CDR2 as FYNNEI. The CDR3 sequence is CASSVQGLRQPQHF. CDR3 in DNA: TGTGCCAGCAGTGTACAGGGGCTGCGGCAGCCCCAGCATTTT.

This clonotype has at least ten counts. This rearrangement joins TRBV12-3 or TRBV12-4 to TRBJ1-5; D is uncertain. This CDR3 region has 14 residues. Trimming stripped 7 bases from V and 9 bases from J, with 19 bases between. CDR3 amino acids: CASNLGLDAGPQHF. DNA of the CDR3: TGTGCCAGCAACTTAGGATTAGACGCGGGGCCCCAGCATTTT.

This clonotype was detected ten times or more. The rearrangement links TRBV18 to TRBJ2-1; TRBD2 matches at 8 bases. This CDR3 has 15 residues. V lost 2 bases and J lost 6; bases outside the gene matches: 6. The germline CDR1 and CDR2 sequences are KGHSH and LQKENI. The CDR3 loop reads CASSPYTGLANEQFF. Here the CDR3 DNA reads TGTGCCAGCTCACCATATACTGGACTAGCCAATGAGCAGTTCTTC.

This clonotype was counted at least ten times. In DNA, the CDR3 is TGTGCCAGCTCACCAAACGCGGGGGGCTATGAAAAACTGTTTTTT. Its translation: CASSPNAGGYEKLFF. V and J are TRBV18 and TRBJ1-4; D possibly corresponds to TRBD1 (6 bases). There are 15 residues in the CDR3. Germline CDR1 reads KGHSH; CDR2 reads LQKENI. V was trimmed by 2 bases and J by 6 bases, leaving 13 bases between them.

Sample share makes this clonotype medium-sized. The V and J genes are TRBV10-3 and TRBJ2-7; 7 bases match TRBD1. J was trimmed by 8 bases and V by 4 bases; bases with no gene match: 5. This CDR3 comprises 12 residues. Germline V gives CDR1 ENHRY, CDR2 SYGVKD. The CDR3 region has the DNA TGTGCCATCAGTGGACAGGGCCCCCAGCAGTACTTC. It yields the protein CAISGQGPQQYF.

In this sample, this clonotype turned up many times. V usage is TRBV12-3 or TRBV12-4 and J usage is TRBJ1-4; TRBD1 matches at 8 bases. The CDR3 has 14 residues. V shed 6 bases and J 4 bases; nucleotides not matched to a gene: 4. The CDR3 coding sequence is TGTGCCAGCAGGACAGGGGCCATTAATGAAAAACTGTTTTTT. Amino acid sequence: CASRTGAINEKLFF.

This clonotype occurred many times. The chain links TRBV20-1 to TRBJ2-5; D might be TRBD1 (6 bases). Germline values: CDR1 DFQATT, CDR2 SNEGSKA (reference sequence). The CDR3 runs 13 residues. V shed 6 bases and J shed 2 bases, with 13 bases lying between them. The CDR3 protein is CSAGAGRQETQYF. The CDR3 nucleotides are TGCAGTGCGGGGGCCGGAAGGCAAGAGACCCAGTACTTC.

This clonotype was observed at least ten times. The J gene is TRBJ1-5, the V gene TRBV19, with D maybe TRBD1 (5 bases). The germline V gene has CDR1 LNHDA and CDR2 SQIVND (reference sequence). The CDR3 extends over 15 amino acids. Between the trimmed V and J ends, which lost 1 base and 5 bases, there was a span of 12 bases. The CDR3 coding sequence is TGTGCCAGTAGTATAGGGCAACAGGTGTATCAGCCCCAGCATTTT. Its protein product is CASSIGQQVYQPQHF.

This clonotype has only a few counts. The DNA for the CDR3 is TGTGCCAGCAGCCAAGCCCGGGACCTCTATGGCTACACCTTC. This codes for CASSQARDLYGYTF. The chain has TRBV3-1 and TRBJ1-2, with D perhaps TRBD1 (5 bases). Trimming removed 1 base from V and 4 bases from J, with 10 bases in between. Germline V CDR1 and CDR2: LGHDT, YNNKEL (reference sequence). The length of the CDR3 is 14 residues.

This clonotype was counted ten times or more. The chain employs TRBV5-1 and TRBJ2-7, with 8 positions matching TRBD1. The CDR3 is 15 residues long. Germline CDR1 and CDR2: SGHRS and YFSETQ. V was clipped by 0 bases and J by 6 bases; unmatched bases: 8. Written as DNA, the CDR3 is TGCGCCAGCAGCTTGGCCGTTGGACAGGGTTTCGAGCAGTACTTC. Amino acid sequence: CASSLAVGQGFEQYF.

This clonotype was observed at least ten times. This chain links TRBV4-2 with TRBJ1-1; no reliable D call. This CDR3 contains 14 residues. In germline, CDR1 is LGHNA, CDR2 YNFKEQ. Trimming took 0 bases from V and 5 from J, leaving 10 bases between them. The CDR3 here is CASSQDPGTTEAFF. The DNA of the CDR3 is TGTGCCAGCAGCCAAGATCCGGGTACAACTGAAGCTTTCTTT.

The chain is built from TRBV9 and TRBJ2-1; 8 positions agree with TRBD1. V gave up 3 bases and J gave up 3 bases; unmatched junction bases: 8. CDR1 and CDR2 (germline): SGDLS, YYNGEE. The CDR3 consists of 16 residues. The CDR3 sequence is CASSGTGQALYNEQFF. As DNA, the CDR3 is TGTGCCAGCAGCGGAACGGGACAGGCGCTCTACAATGAGCAGTTCTTC.

This clonotype was detected ten times or more. This rearrangement joins TRBV6-1 to TRBJ2-2; tentative D call: TRBD2 (6 bases). CDR3 length: 14 residues. V lost 4 bases and J 4 bases, leaving 10 bases between the germline ends. Germline-derived CDR1 and CDR2 are MNHNS and SASEGT. The CDR3 protein is CASSVREFTGELFF. The CDR3 DNA reads as TGTGCCAGCAGTGTCCGGGAGTTCACCGGGGAGCTGTTTTTT.

Ten or more counts support this clonotype. The rearrangement uses TRBV6-1 and TRBJ1-1; D remains unclear. This CDR3 has 14 amino acids. Germline assignment: CDR1 MNHNS and CDR2 SASEGT. The V end was cut by 3 bases, the J end by 0 bases, with 8 bases between. CDR3 amino acids: CASSDRIMNTEAFF. The CDR3 DNA reads TGTGCCAGCAGTGATCGAATCATGAACACTGAAGCTTTCTTT.

This clonotype was observed many times. The chain has TRBV19 and TRBJ2-7; 7 bases agree with TRBD1. The CDR3 length is 14 residues. CDR1 is LNHDA, CDR2 SQIVND, per germline (reference sequence). V lost 10 bases to trimming and J lost 0 bases; unmatched junction nucleotides: 9. The CDR3 DNA sequence: TGTGCCACACCGACAGGGTCGAGCTCCTACGAGCAGTACTTC. Its protein product is CATPTGSSSYEQYF.

This clonotype was observed at least ten times. This rearrangement joins TRBV14 to TRBJ2-2; D might be TRBD1 (6 bases). Trimming took 0 bases from V and 6 from J, leaving 17 bases between them. The CDR3 contains 17 residues. Germline V gives CDR1 SGHDN, CDR2 FVKESK. The CDR3: CASSQDRAGVRPGELFF. As DNA, the CDR3 is TGTGCCAGCAGCCAAGATAGGGCAGGGGTCCGCCCCGGGGAGCTGTTTTTT.

There are many counts of this clonotype. The chain is built from TRBV6-6 and TRBJ2-7; the match to TRBD1 covers 9 bases. V shed 6 bases, J shed 3 bases, and the junction held 6 bases outside the gene matches. The CDR3 is 14 residues long. Germline V gives CDR1 MNHNY, CDR2 SVGAGI (reference sequence). CDR3: CASRSRDRVYEQYF. The CDR3 nucleotides read TGTGCCAGCAGATCCCGGGACAGGGTCTACGAGCAGTACTTC.

In its sample, this clonotype was seen a few times. Here the CDR3 DNA reads TGTGCCAGCAGCTTAAACAGGGGGCCTGGAAACACCATATATTTT. It yields the protein CASSLNRGPGNTIYF. The V and J genes are TRBV7-3 and TRBJ1-3; 9 nucleotides align to TRBD1. The ends lost 1 base at V and 2 bases at J; junction bases unmatched: 0. Germline values: CDR1 SGHTA, CDR2 FQGTGA. CDR3 length: 15 residues.

Ten or more counts support this clonotype. The chain joins TRBV6-6 to TRBJ1-6; no reliable D call. This CDR3 is built from 15 residues. Germline V lookup: CDR1 MNHNY, CDR2 SVGAGI (reference sequence). V was cut by 1 base and J by 4 bases, with 8 bases left in between. CDR3: CASSYWAAYNSPLHF. The DNA for the CDR3 is TGTGCCAGCAGTTACTGGGCAGCTTATAATTCACCCCTCCACTTT.

This clonotype came up many times. CDR3 coding DNA: TGCAGTGCTAGGAAGGGATATAATTCACCCCTCCACTTT. This translates into CSARKGYNSPLHF. The chain joins TRBV20-1 to TRBJ1-6; no definite D call. Germline loops: CDR1 DFQATT, CDR2 SNEGSKA (reference sequence). The ends were cut back, 3 bases at V and 4 bases at J, with 7 bases in the middle. The CDR3 runs 13 residues.

This sequence joins TRBV24-1 and TRBJ2-7; no clear D. The CDR3 is 16 residues long. V lost 6 bases, J lost 0 bases, and 17 bases lay in between. The germline V gene encodes CDR1 KGHDR and CDR2 SFDVKD. Here the CDR3 reads CATSPAWPGNSYEQYF. CDR3 DNA sequence: TGTGCCACCAGTCCAGCTTGGCCCGGCAACTCCTACGAGCAGTACTTC.